The T cell receptor beta chain described here comes from a study of blood T cell repertoires in COVID-19. Produced via immunoSEQ multiplex PCR; TCRdb's table is partial and in-frame only. The table shows over 150,000 clones, with 90% occurring only once. The germline gives CDR1 MNHEY, CDR2 SMNVEV (reference sequence). Losses at the gene ends were 8 bases for V and 5 bases for J; bases not matched to a gene: 7. The CDR3 contains 13 residues. The sample comprised peripheral blood. The TCR originated in a man aged 50-59 years with acute or convalescent COVID-19. V gene TRBV27 combines with J gene TRBJ1-2; 8 bases are shared with TRBD1. In nucleotides, the CDR3 is TGTGCCAGCGGACAGGGTATAACTTATGGCTACACCTTC. It encodes CASGQGITYGYTF.